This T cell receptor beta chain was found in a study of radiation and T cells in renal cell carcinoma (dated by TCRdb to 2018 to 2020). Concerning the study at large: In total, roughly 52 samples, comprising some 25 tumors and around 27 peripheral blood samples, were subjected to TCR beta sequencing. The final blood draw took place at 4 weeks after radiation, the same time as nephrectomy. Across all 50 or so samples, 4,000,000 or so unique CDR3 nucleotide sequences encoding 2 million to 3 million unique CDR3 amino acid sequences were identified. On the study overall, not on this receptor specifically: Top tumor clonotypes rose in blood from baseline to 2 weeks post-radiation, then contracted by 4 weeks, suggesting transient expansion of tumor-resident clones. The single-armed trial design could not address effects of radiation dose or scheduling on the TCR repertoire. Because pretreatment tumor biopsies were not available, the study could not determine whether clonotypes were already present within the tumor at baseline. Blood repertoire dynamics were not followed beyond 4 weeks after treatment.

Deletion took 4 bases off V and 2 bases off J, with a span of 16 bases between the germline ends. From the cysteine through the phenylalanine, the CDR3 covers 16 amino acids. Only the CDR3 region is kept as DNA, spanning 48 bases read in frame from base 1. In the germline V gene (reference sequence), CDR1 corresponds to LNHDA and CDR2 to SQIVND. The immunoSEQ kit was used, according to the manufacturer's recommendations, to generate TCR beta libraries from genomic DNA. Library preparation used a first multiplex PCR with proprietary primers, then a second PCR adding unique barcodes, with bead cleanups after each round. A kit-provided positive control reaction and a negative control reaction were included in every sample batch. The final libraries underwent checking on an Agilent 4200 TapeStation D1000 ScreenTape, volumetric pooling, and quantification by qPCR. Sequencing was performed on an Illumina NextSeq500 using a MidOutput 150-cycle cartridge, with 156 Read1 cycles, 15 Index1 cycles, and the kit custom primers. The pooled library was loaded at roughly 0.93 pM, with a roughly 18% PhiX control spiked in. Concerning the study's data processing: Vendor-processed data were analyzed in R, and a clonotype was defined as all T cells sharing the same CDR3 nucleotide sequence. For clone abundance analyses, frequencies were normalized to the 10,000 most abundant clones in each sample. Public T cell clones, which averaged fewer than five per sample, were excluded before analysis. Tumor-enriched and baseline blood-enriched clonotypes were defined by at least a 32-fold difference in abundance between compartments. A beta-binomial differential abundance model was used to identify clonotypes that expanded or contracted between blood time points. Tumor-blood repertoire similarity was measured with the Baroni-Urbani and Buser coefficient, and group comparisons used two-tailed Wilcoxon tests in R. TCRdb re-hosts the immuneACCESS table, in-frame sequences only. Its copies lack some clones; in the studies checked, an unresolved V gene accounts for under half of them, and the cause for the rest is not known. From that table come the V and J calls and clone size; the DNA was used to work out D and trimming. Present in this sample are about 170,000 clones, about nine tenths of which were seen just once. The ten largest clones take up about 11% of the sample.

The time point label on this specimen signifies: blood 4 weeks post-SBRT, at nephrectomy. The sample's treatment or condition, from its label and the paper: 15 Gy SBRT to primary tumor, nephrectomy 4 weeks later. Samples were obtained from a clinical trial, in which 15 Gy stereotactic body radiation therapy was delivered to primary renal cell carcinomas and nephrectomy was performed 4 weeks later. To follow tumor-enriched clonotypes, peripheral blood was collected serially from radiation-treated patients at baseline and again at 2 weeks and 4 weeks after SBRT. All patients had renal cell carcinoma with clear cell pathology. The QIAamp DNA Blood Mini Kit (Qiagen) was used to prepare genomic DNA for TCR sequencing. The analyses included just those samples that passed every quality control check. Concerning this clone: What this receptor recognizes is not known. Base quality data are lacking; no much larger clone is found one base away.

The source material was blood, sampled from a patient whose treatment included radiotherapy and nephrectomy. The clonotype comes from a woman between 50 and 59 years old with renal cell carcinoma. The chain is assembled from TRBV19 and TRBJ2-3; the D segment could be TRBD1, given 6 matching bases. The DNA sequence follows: TGTGCCAGTAGTACCCTTGGCAGGGGCCCCACAGATACGCAGTATTTT. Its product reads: CASSTLGRGPTDTQYF.